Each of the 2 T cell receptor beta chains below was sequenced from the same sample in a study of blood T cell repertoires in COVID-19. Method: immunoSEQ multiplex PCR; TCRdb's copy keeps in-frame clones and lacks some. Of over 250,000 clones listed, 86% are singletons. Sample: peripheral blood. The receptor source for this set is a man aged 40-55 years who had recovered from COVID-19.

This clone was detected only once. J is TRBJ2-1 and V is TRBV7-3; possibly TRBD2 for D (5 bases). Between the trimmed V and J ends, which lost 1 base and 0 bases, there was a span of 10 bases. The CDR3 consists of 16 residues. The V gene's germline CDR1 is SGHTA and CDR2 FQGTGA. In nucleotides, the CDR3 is TGTGCCAGCAGCTTAAAGCGGCCTAGCTCCTACAATGAGCAGTTCTTC. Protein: CASSLKRPSSYNEQFF. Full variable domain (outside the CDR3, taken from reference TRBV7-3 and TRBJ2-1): GAGVSQTPSNKVTEKGKYVELRCDPISGHTALYWYRQSLGQGPEFLIYFQGTGAADDSGLPNDRFFAVRPEGSVSTLKIQRTERGDSAVYLCASSLKRPSSYNEQFFGPGTRLTVL.

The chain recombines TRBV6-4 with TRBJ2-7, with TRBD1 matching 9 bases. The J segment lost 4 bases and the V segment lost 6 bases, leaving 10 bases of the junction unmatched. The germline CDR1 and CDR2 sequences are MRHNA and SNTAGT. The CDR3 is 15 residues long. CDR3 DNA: TGTGCCAGCAGACCGGACAGGGGAGAAGGGTACGAGCAGTACTTC. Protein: CASRPDRGEGYEQYF.